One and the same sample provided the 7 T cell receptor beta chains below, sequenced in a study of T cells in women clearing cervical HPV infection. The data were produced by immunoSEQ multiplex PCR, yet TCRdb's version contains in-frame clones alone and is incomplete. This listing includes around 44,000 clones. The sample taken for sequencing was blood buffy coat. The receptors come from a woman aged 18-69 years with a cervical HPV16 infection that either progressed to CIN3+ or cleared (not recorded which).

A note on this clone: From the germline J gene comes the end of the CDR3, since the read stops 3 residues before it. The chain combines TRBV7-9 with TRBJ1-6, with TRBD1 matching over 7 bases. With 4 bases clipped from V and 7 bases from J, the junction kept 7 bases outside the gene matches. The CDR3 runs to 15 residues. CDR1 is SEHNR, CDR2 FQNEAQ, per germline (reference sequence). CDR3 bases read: TGTGCCAGCAGCTCCGGACAGGCCGTCAATTCACCC. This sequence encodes CASSSGQAVNSP. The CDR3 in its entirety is CASSSGQAVNSPLHF. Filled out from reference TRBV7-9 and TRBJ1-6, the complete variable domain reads DTGVSQNPRHKITKRGQNVTFRCDPISEHNRLYWYRQTLGQGPEFLTYFQNEAQLEKSRLLSDRFSAERPKGSFSTLEIQRTEQGDSAMYLCASSSGQAVNSPLHFGNGTRLTVT.

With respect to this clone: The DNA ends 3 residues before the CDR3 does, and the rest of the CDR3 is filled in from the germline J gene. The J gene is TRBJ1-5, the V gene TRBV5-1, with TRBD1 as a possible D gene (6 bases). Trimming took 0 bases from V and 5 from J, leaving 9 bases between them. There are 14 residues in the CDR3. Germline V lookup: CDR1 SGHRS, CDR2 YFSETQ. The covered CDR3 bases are TGCGCCAGCAGCTTGGGCCCAGGGGATCAGCCC. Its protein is CASSLGPGDQP. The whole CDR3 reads CASSLGPGDQPQHF.

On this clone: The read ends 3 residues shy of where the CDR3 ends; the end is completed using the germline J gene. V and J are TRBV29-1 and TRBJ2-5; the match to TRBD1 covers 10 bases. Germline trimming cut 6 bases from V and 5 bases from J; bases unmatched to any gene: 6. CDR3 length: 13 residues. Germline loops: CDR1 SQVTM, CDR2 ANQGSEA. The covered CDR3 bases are TGCAGCGTCGCGACAGGGGGCGGGGAGACC. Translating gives CSVATGGGET. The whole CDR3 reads CSVATGGGETQYF. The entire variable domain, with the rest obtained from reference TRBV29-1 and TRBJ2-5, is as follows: SAVISQKPSRDICQRGTSLTIQCQVDSQVTMMFWYRQQPGQSLTLIATANQGSEATYESGFVIDKFPISRPNLTFSTLTVSNMSPEDSSIYLCSVATGGGETQYFGPGTRLLVL.

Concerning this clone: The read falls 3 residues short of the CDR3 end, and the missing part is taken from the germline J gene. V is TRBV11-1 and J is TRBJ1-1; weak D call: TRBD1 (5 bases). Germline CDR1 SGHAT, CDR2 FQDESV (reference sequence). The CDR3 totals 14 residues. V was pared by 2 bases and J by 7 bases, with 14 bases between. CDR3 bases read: TGTGCCAGCAGCTTAAAGCAGGGAGTGGGTGAA. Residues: CASSLKQGVGE. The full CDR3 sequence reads CASSLKQGVGEAFF.

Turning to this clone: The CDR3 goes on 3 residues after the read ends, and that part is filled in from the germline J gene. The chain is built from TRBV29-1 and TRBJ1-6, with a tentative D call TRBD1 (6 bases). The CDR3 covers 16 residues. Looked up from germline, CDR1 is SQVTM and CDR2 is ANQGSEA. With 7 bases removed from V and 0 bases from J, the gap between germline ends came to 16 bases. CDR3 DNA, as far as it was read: TGCAGCGGCAGAAGAGACAGGAGCTCCTATAATTCACCC. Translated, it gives CSGRRDRSSYNSP. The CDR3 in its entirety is CSGRRDRSSYNSPLHF. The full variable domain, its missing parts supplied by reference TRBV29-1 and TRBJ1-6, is SAVISQKPSRDICQRGTSLTIQCQVDSQVTMMFWYRQQPGQSLTLIATANQGSEATYESGFVIDKFPISRPNLTFSTLTVSNMSPEDSSIYLCSGRRDRSSYNSPLHFGNGTRLTVT.

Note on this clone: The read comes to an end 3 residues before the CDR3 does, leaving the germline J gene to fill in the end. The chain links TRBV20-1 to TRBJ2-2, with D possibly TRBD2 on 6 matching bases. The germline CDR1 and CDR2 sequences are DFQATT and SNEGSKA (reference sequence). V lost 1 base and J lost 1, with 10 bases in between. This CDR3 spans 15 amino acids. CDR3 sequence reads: CSARAGGLNTGELFF. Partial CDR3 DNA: TGCAGTGCTAGAGCTGGAGGGCTGAACACCGGGGAG.

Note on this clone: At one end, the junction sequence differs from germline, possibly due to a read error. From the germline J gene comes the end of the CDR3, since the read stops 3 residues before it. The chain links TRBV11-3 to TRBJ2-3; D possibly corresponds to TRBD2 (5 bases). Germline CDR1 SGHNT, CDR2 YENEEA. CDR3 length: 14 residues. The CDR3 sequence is CASSLMASIDTQYF. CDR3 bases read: TGTGCCAGCAGCTTAATGGCTAGCATAGATACG.